The rows below give T cell receptor beta chains drawn from one sample of a study of CD8+ T cells in alopecia areata. The assay was immunoSEQ multiplex PCR, and TCRdb's table has in-frame clones only and misses some. The sample includes roughly 200,000 clones, around 50% seen only once; the top ten take 4.9%. The sample was CD8+ T cells sorted from blood. The source is a human donor in good health. CDR3s include the opening cysteine and the closing phenylalanine or tryptophan. The D gene is left open where the match is weak. For some rows the clone size is stated as once, few or many, or as a class when expanded; others skip it.

V gene	D gene	clone size	J gene	CDR3 protein	CDR3 DNA
TRBV4-1	NA	NA	TRBJ1-1	CASSLRGGNTEAFF	TGCGCCAGCAGCCTCAGGGGTGGGAACACTGAAGCTTTCTTT
TRBV29-1	NA	few	TRBJ2-2	CSAAPLPPNTGELFF	TGCAGCGCCGCCCCGCTACCTCCGAACACCGGGGAGCTGTTTTTT
TRBV25-1	NA	few	TRBJ1-5	CASSERGYNQPQHF	TGTGCCAGCAGTGAACGGGGGTACAATCAGCCCCAGCATTTT
TRBV18	NA	few	TRBJ1-5	CASSPGPRGNQPQHF	TGTGCCAGCTCACCGGGGCCAAGGGGAAATCAGCCCCAGCATTTT
TRBV6-5	TRBD1	NA	TRBJ1-3	CASSYDRGNGNTIYF	TGTGCCAGCAGTTACGACAGGGGGAATGGAAACACCATATATTTT
TRBV5-4	NA	NA	TRBJ2-3	CASRAGTDTQYF	TGTGCCAGCCGTGCGGGCACAGATACGCAGTATTTT
TRBV6-5	NA	NA	TRBJ2-5	CASSLLETQYF	TGTGCCAGCAGTTTGCTTGAGACCCAGTACTTC
TRBV1	NA	NA	TRBJ2-3	CTSTPQVLLGTQYF	TGCACCAGCACACCACAGGTGCTTTTAGGTACGCAGTATTTT
TRBV5-6	TRBD1	NA	TRBJ2-5	CASSLKAGGEQTQYF	TGTGCCAGCAGCTTGAAGGCAGGGGGCGAACAGACCCAGTACTTC
TRBV27	NA	once	TRBJ2-1	CASRELAYNEQFF	TGTGCCAGCAGGGAGCTCGCCTACAATGAGCAGTTCTTC
TRBV29-1	TRBD1	few	TRBJ2-5	CSVPDRGAAQYF	TGCAGCGTTCCGGACAGGGGAGCGGCCCAGTACTTC
TRBV29-1	NA	few	TRBJ2-5	CSVDGETQYF	TGCAGCGTTGACGGGGAGACCCAGTACTTC
TRBV5-4	NA	NA	TRBJ2-1	CASSLALSNEQFF	TGTGCCAGCAGCTTGGCCCTCTCTAATGAGCAGTTCTTC
TRBV5-1	NA	NA	TRBJ1-2	CASSSQDHNYGYTF	TGCGCCAGCAGCTCCCAGGACCATAACTATGGCTACACCTTC
TRBV4-1	NA	once	TRBJ2-7	CASSIRQGGYEQYF	TGCGCCAGCAGCATCCGACAGGGAGGTTACGAGCAGTACTTC
TRBV13	NA	NA	TRBJ2-7	CASSLRSGFYEQYF	TGTGCCAGCAGCTTAAGGTCGGGATTCTACGAGCAGTACTTC
TRBV5-1	TRBD1	NA	TRBJ1-5	CASSSGQGYNQPQHF	TGCGCCAGCAGCTCGGGACAGGGGTATAATCAGCCCCAGCATTTT
TRBV27	NA	NA	TRBJ2-3	CASRTGLRTDTQYF	TGTGCCAGCAGGACGGGACTCCGCACAGATACGCAGTATTTT
TRBV15	NA	many	TRBJ1-5	CATSRDGDSNQPQHF	TGTGCCACCAGCAGAGATGGGGATAGCAATCAGCCCCAGCATTTT